Below are 32 T cell receptor beta chains sequenced from a single sample in a study of tumor and adjacent non-tumor tissue in lung cancer. No cell sorting was done before RNA was extracted from the tissue. TCRbeta libraries were built with three rounds of nested PCR, modified from ARM-PCR. TCRdb reprocessed the multiplex PCR reads with MiXCR, giving one entry per CDR3 protein. The table shows under 150,000 distinct CDR3 sequences, with approximately 70% occurring only once. The sequencing input was lung tumor tissue. The source is a man between 60 and 70 years old with small cell lung cancer.

This clonotype is a singleton in its sample. Just one base apart from a much larger clone, this may be a read error. The V and J genes are TRBV20-1 and TRBJ2-3, with 9 bases that match TRBD1. The germline V gene has CDR1 DFQATT and CDR2 SNEGSKA (reference sequence). This CDR3 is 15 amino acids long. CDR3 sequence: CNADGTGPNTDTQYF. The DNA of the CDR3 is TGCAATGCTGACGGGACAGGGCCGAACACAGATACGCAGTATTTT.

With respect to this clonotype: This may stem from a read error, because a much larger clone lies one nucleotide away. The chain employs TRBV4-2 and TRBJ1-4; D unresolved. This CDR3 has 11 residues. Germline assignment: CDR1 LGHNA and CDR2 YNFKEQ. V was pared by 2 bases and J by 7 bases, with 2 bases between. CDR3 sequence: CASSQLEKLFF. The CDR3 nucleotides read TGTGCCAGCAGCCAACTTGAAAAACTGTTTTTT.

Only a few counts were recorded for this clonotype. The V and J genes are TRBV6-5 and TRBJ1-5; perhaps TRBD1 as D (6 bases). V was pared by 6 bases and J by 4 bases, with 10 bases between. The CDR3 sequence is 13 residues long. CDR1 MNHEY and CDR2 SVGAGI come from the germline V gene. CDR3 sequence (DNA): TGTGCCAGCAGAAAGACAGGTAATCAGCCCCAGCATTTT. Protein sequence: CASRKTGNQPQHF.

This sequence joins TRBV9 and TRBJ2-2, with no clear D. From germline, CDR1 is SGDLS and CDR2 YYNGEE. Deletions cut 2 bases from V and 9 bases from J, with 14 bases between. This CDR3 contains 14 residues. CDR3 sequence reads: CASSVRQATRELFF. CDR3 nucleotides: TGTGCCAGCAGCGTTCGCCAGGCAACCAGGGAGCTGTTTTTT.

This clonotype occurred a few times. The junction and the germline gene differ at one end; a read error may be behind it. The V gene is TRBV12-3 or TRBV12-4, the J gene TRBJ2-4; TRBD2 matches at 9 bases. The CDR3 length is 17 residues. Written as DNA, the CDR3 is TGTGCCAGCAGTTTTAGAAGCGGGGGGATAGCCAAAACCATTCAGTACTTC. Translation gives CASSFRSGGIAKTIQYF.

The chain combines TRBV20-1 with TRBJ1-2; a weak D match, TRBD1 (6 bases). Germline lookup yields CDR1 DFQATT and CDR2 SNEGSKA (reference sequence). The CDR3 totals 14 residues. The CDR3 nucleotides read TGCATTGCAGACTTGGGACACCGTTTGGAAGGCTACACCTTC. It encodes CIADLGHRLEGYTF.

As concerns this clonotype: This may be a read error: a much more frequent sequence differs by one nucleotide. CDR3 region: CASSLDGVGVSYNEQFF. The CDR3 nucleotides are TGTGCCAGCAGCTTAGATGGGGTGGGGGTCTCCTACAATGAGCAGTTCTTC. The chain joins TRBV11-2 to TRBJ2-1; D is perhaps TRBD1 or TRBD2 (5 bases each). The germline V gene encodes CDR1 SGHAT and CDR2 FQNNGV. The CDR3 is made up of 17 amino acids. V lost 0 bases and J 0 bases, leaving 12 bases between the germline ends.

The chain is built from TRBV29-1 and TRBJ1-2; perhaps TRBD1 as D (5 bases). The CDR3 contains 13 residues. Trimming removed 8 bases at V and 6 bases at J, with 19 bases between. Germline V gene lookup returns CDR1 SQVTM and CDR2 ANQGSEA. In DNA form, the CDR3 reads TGCAGCATTAAATTTACAGGAGATCATGGCTACACCTTC. Its translation: CSIKFTGDHGYTF.

This chain links TRBV29-1 with TRBJ2-7, with 7 bases matching TRBD1. The CDR3 spans 14 residues. CDR1 and CDR2 from the germline V gene are SQVTM and ANQGSEA. V was clipped by 0 bases and J by 10 bases; unmatched bases: 12. CDR3 region: CSVEDWDSSYKQYF. The CDR3 region has the DNA TGCAGCGTTGAAGATTGGGACAGCTCCTACAAACAGTACTTC.

This clonotype was seen only once. The chain links TRBV28 to TRBJ2-5, with D hard to call. The CDR3 is made up of 14 amino acids. Germline V gives CDR1 MDHEN, CDR2 SYDVKM. V was trimmed by 3 bases and J by 5 bases, leaving 13 bases between them. The CDR3 loop reads CASSFNSPGETQYF. CDR3 bases: TGTGCCAGCAGTTTTAACTCTCCTGGGGAGACCCAGTACTTC.

This rearrangement joins TRBV28 to TRBJ2-7; 9 nucleotides align to TRBD1. The V and J ends lost 8 bases and 10 bases, in that order; junction bases with no gene match: 15. CDR3 length: 14 residues. Germline V CDR1 and CDR2: MDHEN, SYDVKM. CDR3 sequence (DNA): TGTGCCAGCGCTAATCCAGGGACAGGGCCACGACAGTACTTC. Translating gives CASANPGTGPRQYF.

On this clonotype: Possible read error: a much larger clone is one base away. The rearrangement links TRBV20-1 to TRBJ2-1; a weak D match, TRBD2 (5 bases). The CDR3 loop spans 16 amino acids. Germline CDR1 reads DFQATT; CDR2 reads SNEGSKA (reference sequence). In DNA form, the CDR3 reads TGCAGTCCTAGCTCTCCCTCGCGGCGCTCCTACAATGAGCAGTTCTTC. It is translated as CSPSSPSRRSYNEQFF.

In regard to this clonotype: A junction end diverges from the germline sequence, so it may reflect a read error. The chain is built from TRBV6-1 and TRBJ2-6, with D possibly matching TRBD1 (5 bases). The germline V gene has CDR1 MNHNS and CDR2 SASEGT. The CDR3 has 15 residues. The CDR3 DNA follows: TGTGCCAACTGGGCAGGAAACTCTGGGGCCAACGTCCTGACCTTC. Protein product: CANWAGNSGANVLTF.

This clonotype came up many times. The rearrangement links TRBV11-1 to TRBJ1-5; D remains ambiguous. Germline V gene lookup returns CDR1 SGHAT and CDR2 FQDESV (reference sequence). This CDR3 has 14 amino acids. V was clipped by 2 bases and J by 7 bases, with 12 bases between them. The CDR3 spells CASSLTPDDQPQHF. CDR3 in DNA: TGTGCCAGCAGCTTAACACCGGACGACCAGCCCCAGCATTTT. The full variable domain, completed using reference TRBV11-1 and TRBJ1-5, is EAEVAQSPRYKITEKSQAVAFWCDPISGHATLYWYRQILGQGPELLVQFQDESVVDDSQLPKDRFSAERLKGVDSTLKIQPAELGDSAMYLCASSLTPDDQPQHFGDGTRLSIL.

Here the CDR3 reads CASSDLVGGKNEQFF. In DNA, the CDR3 is TGTGCCAGCAGTGATCTTGTGGGAGGGAAGAATGAGCAGTTCTTC. The chain links TRBV6-1 to TRBJ2-1; 7 bases map to TRBD2. V lost 3 bases, J lost 7 bases, and 9 bases stayed unmatched. This CDR3 has 15 residues. Germline V lookup: CDR1 MNHNS, CDR2 SASEGT.

Remarks on this clonotype: The germline gene is not matched at one end of the junction; a read error may be the cause. The CDR3 spells CASSPDQTDNEQFF. The CDR3 DNA follows: TGTGCCAGCAGCCCAGACCAGACCGACAATGAACAGTTCTTC. The genes are TRBV12-3 or TRBV12-4 and TRBJ2-1; D is unclear. The CDR3 runs to 14 residues.

A remark on this clonotype: This sequence may be a read error, since a much larger clone differs from it by one base. V gene TRBV20-1 combines with J gene TRBJ2-5; possibly TRBD1 or TRBD2 for D (5 bases each). The V end lost 1 base, the J end lost 6 bases, and 18 bases lay between the germline ends. From germline, CDR1 is DFQATT and CDR2 SNEGSKA (reference sequence). This CDR3 region has 15 residues. The CDR3 here is CSARVLGVAGKTQYF. CDR3 coding DNA: TGCAGTGCTAGAGTCTTAGGGGTCGCCGGGAAGACCCAGTACTTC.

Note on this clonotype: At one of its ends the junction is not consistent with the germline gene, which may arise from a read error. The chain couples TRBV12-5 to TRBJ1-1, with 7 nucleotides matching TRBD1. Per germline, CDR1 LGHNT and CDR2 FRNRAP. This CDR3 region has 16 residues. The chain's CDR3 is CACGLGTVVGNTEAFF. In DNA form, the CDR3 reads TGTGCTTGTGGTTTGGGGACAGTTGTGGGGAACACTGAAGCTTTCTTT.

The chain links TRBV7-8 to TRBJ2-5; D remains unclear. Trimming removed 7 bases at V and 3 bases at J, with 21 bases between. Germline V gives CDR1 SGHVS, CDR2 FQNEAQ. CDR3 size: 16 residues. This chain's CDR3 is CASKTLGQWWKETQYF. Written as DNA, the CDR3 is TGTGCCAGCAAAACCCTCGGCCAATGGTGGAAAGAGACCCAGTACTTC.

Regarding this clonotype: Just one base apart from a much larger clone, this may be a read error. The DNA for the CDR3 is TGTGCCAGCAGCCTTGGACTAGCGAGAGGGCCCTACAATGAGCAGTTCTTC. Translating it yields CASSLGLARGPYNEQFF. The V call is TRBV4-2, the J call TRBJ2-1; 9 bases are a match to TRBD2. Germline V gene lookup returns CDR1 LGHNA and CDR2 YNFKEQ. V was clipped by 4 bases and J by 2 bases; unmatched bases: 9. The CDR3 spans 17 residues.

A word on this clonotype: In this CDR3 the conserved last residue, phenylalanine or tryptophan, is missing, so a read error is likely. The chain joins TRBV5-1 to TRBJ2-5; no reliable D call. Trimming pared 2 bases from V and 1 base from J, leaving 6 bases between. The CDR3 sequence is 13 residues long. The V gene's germline CDR1 is SGHRS and CDR2 YFSETQ. In DNA form, the CDR3 reads TGCGCCAGCAGCTTCGACCCCCAAGAGACCCAGTACCTC. Its translation: CASSFDPQETQYL.

This clonotype was counted many times. This chain links TRBV6-5 with TRBJ2-7; D call uncertain. Germline V gives CDR1 MNHEY, CDR2 SVGAGI. The CDR3 runs to 13 residues. Trimming removed 7 bases from V and 0 bases from J, with 10 bases in between. The CDR3 DNA reads TGTGCCAGCACCTCCCCTGACTCCTACGAGCAGTACTTC. This translates into CASTSPDSYEQYF.

J is TRBJ2-6 and V is TRBV11-1; TRBD2 agrees at 7 bases. The length of the CDR3 is 18 residues. J gave up 2 bases and V 4 bases, and 11 bases lay outside the gene matches. Germline-derived CDR1 and CDR2 are SGHAT and FQDESV (reference sequence). Here the CDR3 DNA reads TGTGCCAGCAGCTCATCAGCGGGAATGCTCGCTGGGGCCAACGTCCTGACTTTC. It specifies CASSSSAGMLAGANVLTF.

This clonotype has a count of ten or more. J is TRBJ2-1 and V is TRBV11-2; D call uncertain. The ends were cut back, 1 base at V and 10 bases at J, with 8 bases in the middle. The CDR3 has 12 amino acids. The germline CDR1 and CDR2 sequences are SGHAT and FQNNGV. The CDR3 protein is CASSLAYGEQFF. CDR3 sequence (DNA): TGTGCCAGCAGCTTAGCTTACGGGGAGCAGTTCTTC. Together with reference TRBV11-2 and TRBJ2-1, the CDR3 gives the full variable domain: EAGVAQSPRYKIIEKRQSVAFWCNPISGHATLYWYQQILGQGPKLLIQFQNNGVVDDSQLPKDRFSAERLKGVDSTLKIQPAKLEDSAVYLCASSLAYGEQFFGPGTRLTVL.

As concerns this clonotype: One end of the junction is discordant with germline, which a read error may explain. CDR3 protein: CASSFTSVSLDTQYF. CDR3 bases: TGTGCCAGCAGTTTCACTAGCGTGAGTTTAGATACGCAGTACTTT. The chain is built from TRBV11-3 and TRBJ2-3; 7 bases align to TRBD2. From germline, CDR1 is SGHNT and CDR2 YENEEA. The CDR3 is 15 residues long.

The chain has TRBV27 and TRBJ2-6; 8 nucleotides align to TRBD1. The CDR3 is 16 amino acids. In germline, CDR1 is MNHEY, CDR2 SMNVEV (reference sequence). V trimming: 2 bases; J trimming: 2 bases; junction bases outside the gene matches: 2. CDR3 nucleotides: TGTGCCAGCAGTTTAATACAGGGGGCTGGGGCCAACGTCCTGACTTTC. It codes for CASSLIQGAGANVLTF.

This clonotype was counted once. V and J are TRBV11-2 and TRBJ2-5; either TRBD1 or TRBD2 may supply D (5 bases each). In germline, CDR1 is SGHAT, CDR2 FQNNGV. This CDR3 region has 15 residues. The CDR3 DNA is TGTACTAACAGCTTAGGGGTTGAGGGTTTGGAGACCCAGTACTTC. This sequence encodes CTNSLGVEGLETQYF.

Concerning this clonotype: The junction differs from germline at one of its ends, possibly a read error. The chain uses TRBV4-2 and TRBJ2-3; 11 bases align to TRBD2. CDR3 length equals 16 residues. The germline gives CDR1 LGHNA, CDR2 YNFKEQ. The CDR3 loop is CVSSQERSSGRDTQYF. Here the CDR3 DNA reads TGTGTCAGCAGCCAGGAAAGGTCTAGCGGGAGGGATACGCAGTATTTT.

This clonotype was detected ten times or more. The chain's CDR3 is CSARVGSSSYNEQFF. The CDR3 nucleotides are TGCAGTGCTAGAGTGGGGAGTAGCTCCTACAATGAGCAGTTCTTC. The rearrangement uses TRBV20-1 and TRBJ2-1; TRBD2 is a possible D gene (5 bases). V dropped 1 base and J dropped 0 bases, with 10 bases sitting between them. Per germline, CDR1 DFQATT and CDR2 SNEGSKA (reference sequence). The CDR3 runs 15 residues.

This clonotype has only a few counts. CDR3 residues: CASSGTDNYGYTF. The CDR3 DNA follows: TGCGCCAGCAGTGGGACAGATAACTATGGCTACACCTTC. The rearrangement links TRBV10-2 to TRBJ1-2; possible D gene TRBD1, 6 bases. The length of the CDR3 is 13 residues. CDR1 and CDR2 from the germline V gene are WSHSY and SAAADI. V lost 4 bases to trimming and J lost 1 base, with 7 bases between them.

The chain combines TRBV28 with TRBJ2-6, with a possible D match to TRBD2 (5 bases). Trimming stripped 8 bases from V and 0 bases from J, with 8 bases between. The CDR3 is 14 residues long. Germline CDR1 and CDR2: MDHEN and SYDVKM. Here the CDR3 DNA reads TGTGCCAGCTTAGCGCACTCTGGGGCCAACGTCCTGACTTTC. Protein product: CASLAHSGANVLTF.

With regard to this clonotype: An end of the junction does not agree with germline; a read error may underlie this. The V gene is TRBV11-1, the J gene TRBJ2-1; D uncertain. The CDR3 spans 11 residues. The V gene's germline CDR1 is SGHAT and CDR2 FQDESV (reference sequence). CDR3 in DNA: TGTGTCGGCAGCTTAGACAACGAGCAGTTCTTC. Translation gives CVGSLDNEQFF.